This T cell receptor beta chain was identified in a study of identical twins. General observations from the study: Beta out-of-frame twin sharing showed a weaker excess. Within cord blood, abundant beta clonotypes carried fewer insertions, but memory repertoires showed no such trend. Recombination models fit unrelated individuals' TCR alpha sharing but underestimated twins'.

This clonotype was found a few times. What it recognizes is unknown. Germline CDR1 and CDR2: LNHNV and YYDKDF (reference sequence). CDR3 length equals 19 residues. V trimming: 2 bases; J trimming: 0 bases; junction bases outside the gene matches: 11. TCRdb analysed the 5' RACE reads with MiXCR anew, one entry per CDR3 protein. This table holds under 300,000 distinct CDR3 sequences, roughly 13% found once. These data also featured in a second study, about yellow fever vaccine responses in identical twins.

The chain links TRBV15 to TRBJ2-1, with 9 nucleotides matching TRBD2. The sequencing sample was made of memory (CD45RO+) T cells sorted from blood. This sequence was found in a young woman in good health. The CDR3, as DNA: TGTGCCACCAGCAGATCCAAAAGACTAGCGGCGAGCTCCTACAATGAGCAGTTCTTC. This gives the protein CATSRSKRLAASSYNEQFF.